This TCR beta chain was retrieved from a study of T cells in Graves' hyperthyroidism and ophthalmopathy. Study-level results: Most expanded thyroid clonotypes above 0.001 recurred in blood.

This clonotype was detected once. What it recognizes is unknown. There were TCR beta CDR3 regions amplified from RNA transcripts. First-round RT-PCR targeting the TCR CDR3 was performed with the HTBI primer set. TCRdb redid the calling of the multiplex PCR reads with MiXCR, one entry per CDR3 protein. Among over 90,000 distinct CDR3 sequences listed, roughly 44% were seen once. Clinical symptoms, serum thyroxine and TRAb, thyroid ultrasound and orbital computed tomography together formed the diagnostic basis. Germline V gene lookup returns CDR1 MGHDK and CDR2 SYGVNS. With 5 bases clipped from V and 2 bases from J, the junction kept 7 bases outside the gene matches. The CDR3 loop spans 15 amino acids.

This TCR derives from a man aged 35 to 55 with Graves' hyperthyroidism. Specimen: blood. V and J are TRBV25-1 and TRBJ2-3; 7 bases match TRBD1. Here the CDR3 DNA reads TGTGCCAGCAGTAAGCGACAGGGTAACACAGATACGCAGTATTTT. This encodes CASSKRQGNTDTQYF.